This TCR beta chain derives from a study of blood T cell repertoires in COVID-19. Between the trimmed V and J ends, which lost 5 bases and 2 bases, there was a span of 8 bases. Per germline, CDR1 SNHLY and CDR2 FYNNEI. This CDR3 comprises 13 residues. As originally analysed: Amplification of reference gene primers was used by the study to estimate nucleated cell counts. TCRdb keeps only in-frame clones here, not all; method: immunoSEQ multiplex PCR. V and J calls and clone size come straight from that table; D and trimming were deduced from the DNA. The sample shows some 240,000 clones, 70% to 85% of them seen only once.

Input material: peripheral blood. This TCR was sampled from a man aged 50-59 years with active or convalescent COVID-19. The chain recombines TRBV2 with TRBJ2-3, with a possible D match to TRBD2 (6 bases). The CDR3 bases are TGTGCCAGCAGTTCGGGAGTCACAGATACGCAGTATTTT. Translated: CASSSGVTDTQYF.